This TCR beta chain was profiled in a study of blood T cell repertoires in COVID-19. Clones were read by immunoSEQ multiplex PCR, and TCRdb kept only the in-frame ones, dropping some. The table lists 30,000 to 40,000 clones, around 83% of them singletons. Germline CDR1 SGHRS, CDR2 YFSETQ. The ends lost 5 bases at V and 7 bases at J; junction bases unmatched: 24. This CDR3 comprises 19 residues. The chain combines TRBV5-1 with TRBJ1-2, with TRBD1 identical over 9 bases. The receptor was derived from a man between 60 and 70 years old with active or convalescent COVID-19. The sequencing sample was made of peripheral blood. The CDR3 nucleotides read TGCGCCAGCAGTCGTAGGCCCCTCTCGGATAGTACAGGGGGCTTTGGCTACACCTTC. It codes for CASSRRPLSDSTGGFGYTF.